Listed below are T cell receptor beta chains from one sample, sequenced in a study of OX40 agonist ivuxolimab in advanced cancers. The assay was immunoSEQ multiplex PCR, and TCRdb's table has in-frame clones only and misses some. The sample has around 60,000 clones; about 82% are singletons. The input for sequencing was CD4+ or CD8+ T cells sorted from blood, taken in a trial of the OX40 agonist ivuxolimab. Every receptor here comes from an adult with an advanced solid tumor such as melanoma, head and neck, liver or kidney cancer. CDR3s include the opening cysteine and the closing phenylalanine or tryptophan. A D gene is named only where the DNA matches it firmly. For some rows the clone size is stated as once, few or many, or as a class when expanded; others skip it.

clone_size d_call j_call v_call cdr3_nt cdr3_aa
. TRBD1 TRBJ1-2 TRBV6-5 TGTGCCAGCAGTTCCCCGGGACAGGGGGCTGGGGGCTACACCTTC CASSSPGQGAGGYTF
. . TRBJ2-5 TRBV30 TGCGCCTGGAGTGTTGTGGGAGAGACCCAGTACTTC CAWSVVGETQYF
few TRBD2 TRBJ2-5 TRBV30 TGTGCCTGGAGTTCATCGGGGGGTGCGCCCCAGTACTTC CAWSSSGGAPQYF
. TRBD1 TRBJ1-2 TRBV29-1 TGCAGCGTTGAGACAGGGGTCTATGGCTACACCTTC CSVETGVYGYTF
. TRBD2 TRBJ2-1 TRBV5-1 TGCGCCAGCAGCTTGGTTGCGGGAGCCTACAATGAGCAGTTCTTC CASSLVAGAYNEQFF
. TRBD1 TRBJ2-5 TRBV7-6 TGTGCCAGCAGCTTCGGGACAGGGGGCTTGGAGACCCAGTACTTC CASSFGTGGLETQYF
. . TRBJ2-3 TRBV7-9 TGTGCCAGCAGCTTAGCGCTTGGGATTCGGGCAGATACGCAGTATTTT CASSLALGIRADTQYF
. TRBD1 TRBJ2-5 TRBV29-1 TGCAGCGTCCTGACAGGGGGTGAGACCCAGTACTTC CSVLTGGETQYF
. TRBD1 TRBJ1-1 TRBV5-1 TGCGCCAGCAGCTTGGCCGGGACAGGGGCCACTGAAGCTTTCTTT CASSLAGTGATEAFF
. . TRBJ2-7 TRBV5-1 TGCGCCAGCAGCTTGGGCACGGACGGGATAGGCGACGAGCAGTACTTC CASSLGTDGIGDEQYF
once . TRBJ1-3 TRBV5-6 TGTGCCAGCAGCTTGCCCGCAGATAGCTCTGGAAACACCATATATTTT CASSLPADSSGNTIYF
few . TRBJ1-2 TRBV19 TGTGCCAGTAGTATTCCCGCCAGGGCTAACTATGGCTACACCTTC CASSIPARANYGYTF
. . TRBJ1-1 TRBV10-3 TGTGCCATCAGTGTGGGAGGAGGGTGGGACACTGAAGCTTTCTTT CAISVGGGWDTEAFF
once . TRBJ2-1 TRBV18 TGTGCCAGCTCACCAAAGGGGATCTCCTACAATGAGCAGTTCTTC CASSPKGISYNEQFF
. . TRBJ1-2 TRBV30 TGTGCCTGGACTAACTCCGGGAGAAACTATGGCTACACCTTC CAWTNSGRNYGYTF
. . TRBJ2-5 TRBV19 TGTGCCAGTAGTGCGGGAAGACAAGAGACCCAGTACTTC CASSAGRQETQYF
. . TRBJ2-7 TRBV1 TGCACCAGCAGCCAAGAGTTAGCGGGTTGCTACGAGCAGTACTTC CTSSQELAGCYEQYF
. TRBD2 TRBJ2-2 TRBV4-2 TGTGCCAGCAGCCTCGGACTAGCGGGAGAGGCTGCCGGGGAGCTGTTTTTT CASSLGLAGEAAGELFF
. . TRBJ1-4 TRBV5-1 TGCGCCAGCAGCTTTTTAGGGGAGATCGGTGAAAAACTGTTTTTT CASSFLGEIGEKLFF
. . TRBJ2-6 TRBV19 TGTGCCAGTAGTCAGATAATGACAAATCAAAGTCGGGCCAACGTCCTGACTTTC CASSQIMTNQSRANVLTF
. TRBD2 TRBJ2-3 TRBV25-1 TGTGCCAGCAAGACTAGCGGGAGTTTAGATACGCAGTATTTT CASKTSGSLDTQYF
. . TRBJ1-2 TRBV5-4 TGTGCCAGCAGCACCCAAGGGGTTCTTGGCTACACCTTC CASSTQGVLGYTF
. . TRBJ2-3 TRBV18 TGTGCCAGCTCACCGAAGCACGGGGCGGAAGATACGCAGTATTTT CASSPKHGAEDTQYF
. . TRBJ2-1 TRBV5-1 TGCGCCAGCAGCGGGACTCTGAGCTCCTACAATGAGCAGTTCTTC CASSGTLSSYNEQFF
. . TRBJ2-1 TRBV7-8 TGTGCCAGCAGCTTAGCGGGGCAGGGCGGCGAGCAGTTCTTC CASSLAGQGGEQFF
once TRBD1 TRBJ1-2 TRBV6-6 TGTGCCAGCAGTCAGACAGGGACGGCTAACTATGGCTACACCTTC CASSQTGTANYGYTF
. . TRBJ1-2 TRBV5-1 TGCGCCAGCAGCTTGTGGCAGGCTAACTATGGCTACACCTTC CASSLWQANYGYTF
. . TRBJ2-3 TRBV11-2 TGTGCCAGCAGCCTCGGGACTGGCACAGATACGCAGTATTTT CASSLGTGTDTQYF
few . TRBJ1-1 TRBV2 TGTGCCAGCAGGTCTCAGACAGTGAACACTGAAGCTTTCTTT CASRSQTVNTEAFF
. TRBD2 TRBJ2-5 TRBV5-1 TGCGCCAGCAGCTCCAGACTAGCGGGAGCAAAAGAGACCCAGTACTTC CASSSRLAGAKETQYF
. . TRBJ2-3 TRBV2 TGTGCCAGCAGGTTCCGGACTGGAAGGGGGAGAGATACGCAGTATTTT CASRFRTGRGRDTQYF
. TRBD2 TRBJ2-7 TRBV2 TGTGCCAGCAACCGACTAGCGGGAGTGGGCGAGCAGTACTTC CASNRLAGVGEQYF
. . TRBJ1-1 TRBV11-2 TGTGCCAGCAGCTTTGGGACTTGGAACACTGAAGCTTTCTTT CASSFGTWNTEAFF
. . TRBJ2-1 TRBV6-6 TGTGCCAGCAGTAAGGACCGACCCAATGAGCAGTTCTTC CASSKDRPNEQFF
many . TRBJ1-2 TRBV2 TGTGCCAGCAGTCAAAATAAGGGTACGGCCTATGGCTACACCTTC CASSQNKGTAYGYTF
. . TRBJ1-1 TRBV9 TGTGCCAGCAGCCCTCCGGAAATGAACACTGAAGCTTTCTTT CASSPPEMNTEAFF
. . TRBJ2-7 TRBV6-1 TGTGCCAGCACCCCCCGAAAGGGAGGCACCTACGAGCAGTACTTC CASTPRKGGTYEQYF
once . TRBJ1-1 TRBV7-9 TGTGCCAGCAGCTATGACGGGAACACTGAAGCTTTCTTT CASSYDGNTEAFF
. TRBD1 TRBJ2-1 TRBV5-1 TGCGCCAGCAGCTCCCCGGGACAGGGGAGCAATGAGCAGTTCTTC CASSSPGQGSNEQFF
. TRBD1 TRBJ2-6 TRBV18 TGTGCCAGCTCAGCCCGACAGGGAAAAAGTACTGGGGCCAACGTCCTGACTTTC CASSARQGKSTGANVLTF
. TRBD1 TRBJ1-6 TRBV27 TGTGCCAGCAGTCAACAGGGGGCGGATTCACCCCTCCACTTT CASSQQGADSPLHF
. . TRBJ2-2 TRBV6-6 TGTGCCAGCAGTTACTCGTCCGGAGTGGACACCGGGGAGCTGTTTTTT CASSYSSGVDTGELFF
. . TRBJ2-7 TRBV5-4 TGTGCCAGCAGCCCCTCGGGGGCGGCCATGGAGTGGGACGAGCAGTACTTC CASSPSGAAMEWDEQYF
. . TRBJ1-3 TRBV30 TGTGCCTGGAGCTGGGGTGGAAACACCATATATTTT CAWSWGGNTIYF
. . TRBJ1-3 TRBV9 TGTGCCAGCAGCCCAGACTGGGGCTTCTCTGGAAACACCATATATTTT CASSPDWGFSGNTIYF
once . TRBJ2-7 TRBV5-4 TGTGCCAGCAGCTTGGCCACGGCAGGGGGGGACTTCCACGAGCAGTACTTC CASSLATAGGDFHEQYF
. . TRBJ2-1 TRBV15 TGTGCCACCAGCATACCAAGGGCCTACAATGAGCAGTTCTTC CATSIPRAYNEQFF
. . TRBJ2-2 TRBV19 TGTGCCAGTAGTATAGATCGGACGGCACCAAACACCGGGGAGCTGTTTTTT CASSIDRTAPNTGELFF
few . TRBJ1-1 TRBV5-1 TGCGCCAGCAGCTTCGATGGGGGCACTGAAGCTTTCTTT CASSFDGGTEAFF
. TRBD2 TRBJ2-1 TRBV10-1 TGCGCCAGCAGTGAAGGCCTAGCGGGACTTAATGAGCAGTTCTTC CASSEGLAGLNEQFF
few TRBD1 TRBJ2-3 TRBV19 TGTGCCAGTACGGACAGGAGCACAGATACGCAGTATTTT CASTDRSTDTQYF
once . TRBJ1-2 TRBV5-1 TGCGCCAGCAGCTCGCAGGAAGGCGGCTACACCTTC CASSSQEGGYTF